The 5 T cell receptor beta chains given below trace back to one sample, sequenced in a study of cytomegalovirus exposure and HLA in healthy donors. PCR used 60 Vbeta primers and 13 Jbeta primers. Profiling relied on immunoSEQ multiplex PCR, and the TCRdb table lists in-frame clones only, not all of them. The table has about 180,000 clones, around 84% seen once. Source material: PBMCs. These receptors all stem from a girl aged 2-15 years in good health and CMV-seropositive.

A remark on this clone: This same CDR3 is encoded by further DNA sequences in the sample. The rearrangement uses TRBV5-1 and TRBJ2-2; D is ambiguous. The CDR3 consists of 14 residues. V gave up 0 bases and J gave up 2 bases, with 5 bases separating them. The germline CDR1 and CDR2 sequences are SGHRS and YFSETQ. The CDR3 protein is CASSLALNTGELFF. DNA of the CDR3: TGCGCCAGCAGCTTGGCCCTCAACACCGGGGAGCTGTTTTTT.

The J gene is TRBJ2-7, the V gene TRBV7-3; 8 bases are a match to TRBD2. V gave up 5 bases and J gave up 4 bases; unmatched junction bases: 4. The V gene's germline CDR1 is SGHTA and CDR2 FQGTGA. The CDR3 consists of 13 residues. For the CDR3, the DNA is TGTGCCAGCAGCCTAAGCGGGAGTTACGAGCAGTACTTC. This translates into CASSLSGSYEQYF.

Remarks on this clone: A read error is likely, as this CDR3 ends without the conserved phenylalanine or tryptophan. This rearrangement joins TRBV5-1 to TRBJ2-6; TRBD1 is a possible D gene (6 bases). Per germline, CDR1 SGHRS and CDR2 YFSETQ. The CDR3 is 16 amino acids. Trimming shortened V by 4 bases and J by 0 bases, and 11 bases separated the two germline ends. The CDR3 sequence is CASSQTGVSGANVLTS. The CDR3 nucleotides read TGCGCCAGCAGCCAGACAGGTGTCTCTGGGGCCAACGTCCTGACTTCC.

J is TRBJ2-1 and V is TRBV6-5, with 7 nucleotides matching TRBD2. The CDR3 is 15 amino acids. With 4 bases clipped from V and 8 bases from J, the junction kept 11 bases outside the gene matches. CDR1 MNHEY and CDR2 SVGAGI come from the germline V gene. CDR3 region: CASSSVPREDHEQFF. The CDR3 DNA reads as TGTGCCAGCAGTTCAGTACCTCGGGAGGATCATGAGCAGTTCTTC.

This clone was counted only a few times. The genes are TRBV5-1 and TRBJ1-5, with 7 bases aligning to TRBD1. The CDR3 length is 14 residues. Germline trimming cut 0 bases from V and 5 bases from J; bases unmatched to any gene: 2. Germline V lookup: CDR1 SGHRS, CDR2 YFSETQ. The CDR3 reads CASSLAGTDQPQHF. The CDR3 coding sequence is TGCGCCAGCAGCTTGGCCGGGACAGATCAGCCCCAGCATTTT.